A single sample is the source of the 7 T cell receptor beta chains below, sequenced in a study of PD-L1 blockade in urothelial cancer. Repertoires were generated with immunoSEQ multiplex PCR, while TCRdb's copy carries only in-frame clones and drops some. The sample records approximately 70,000 clones, over 80% being singletons. Time point specified: pretreatment peripheral blood. Sequencing was performed on PBMCs, taken around atezolizumab (anti-PD-L1) treatment. Receptors originate from a woman aged 70-85 years with urothelial cancer.

This clone appeared many times. CDR3 in DNA: TGTGCCAGCAGTTGGGGGCAAGCGGGAGTGAACGAGCAGTACTTC. Encoded protein: CASSWGQAGVNEQYF. This rearrangement joins TRBV6-6 to TRBJ2-7; 8 bases map to TRBD2. Per germline, CDR1 MNHNY and CDR2 SVGAGI (reference sequence). The CDR3 runs 15 residues. The J segment lost 5 bases and the V segment lost 4 bases, leaving 10 bases of the junction unmatched.

This rearrangement joins TRBV27 to TRBJ2-7; tentative D call: TRBD2 (6 bases). Trimming cost V 4 bases and J 11 bases, with 21 bases left between them. In germline, CDR1 is MNHEY, CDR2 SMNVEV (reference sequence). The CDR3 loop spans 14 amino acids. CDR3 region: CASSSPGLTAGEYF. The CDR3 DNA follows: TGTGCCAGCAGTTCTCCGGGACTGACCGCTGGGGAGTACTTC.

J is TRBJ2-1 and V is TRBV19; TRBD1 matches at 7 bases. V shed 4 bases and J 3 bases; nucleotides not matched to a gene: 9. Germline V CDR1 and CDR2: LNHDA, SQIVND (reference sequence). The length of the CDR3 is 16 residues. CDR3 bases: TGTGCCAGTAGTACCCACCGGGACAGAGTCTACAATGAGCAGTTCTTC. Encoded protein: CASSTHRDRVYNEQFF.

The rearrangement joins TRBV4-3 to TRBJ1-4, with 8 bases fitting TRBD1. Losses at the gene ends were 2 bases for V and 13 bases for J; bases not matched to a gene: 3. Germline V gives CDR1 LGHNA, CDR2 YSLEER. The CDR3 is made up of 12 amino acids. CDR3 sequence (DNA): TGCGCCAGCAGCCAACCTGGACAGGGACTGTTTTTT. Residues: CASSQPGQGLFF.

The J gene is TRBJ2-7, the V gene TRBV6-6, with TRBD2 matching over 9 bases. Germline V gene sequence: CDR1 MNHNY, CDR2 SVGAGI (reference sequence). J lost 2 bases, V lost 0 bases, and 5 bases had no gene match. The CDR3 length is 16 residues. Here the CDR3 reads CASSYSILAGTYEQYF. The CDR3 DNA is TGTGCCAGCAGTTACTCGATCCTAGCGGGAACCTACGAGCAGTACTTC.

The V call is TRBV27, the J call TRBJ1-2; tentative D call: TRBD1 (6 bases). Germline CDR1 MNHEY, CDR2 SMNVEV (reference sequence). The CDR3 is 15 amino acids. V was clipped by 3 bases and J by 5 bases, with 16 bases between them. This CDR3 is CASSFRLTGAYGYTF. The CDR3, as DNA: TGTGCCAGCAGTTTCCGTCTGACAGGCGCGTATGGCTACACCTTC.

The V gene is TRBV2, the J gene TRBJ1-4; TRBD1 matches 7 bases. J lost 3 bases, V lost 4 bases, and 2 bases had no gene match. The CDR3 spans 14 residues. From germline, CDR1 is SNHLY and CDR2 FYNNEI. The CDR3 here is CASSVQGSNEKLFF. CDR3 in DNA: TGTGCCAGCAGTGTACAGGGGTCTAATGAAAAACTGTTTTTT.